The present T cell receptor beta chain was sequenced within a study of cytomegalovirus exposure and HLA in healthy donors. Study findings and constraints: Productive status was seen about 87% or about 30% of the time for most TCR beta V segments in an earlier analysis.

Concerning this clone itself: Its matching antigen is unknown.

The PCR used 60 Vbeta and 13 Jbeta primers. The data were produced by immunoSEQ multiplex PCR, yet TCRdb's version contains in-frame clones alone and is incomplete. Of roughly 130,000 clones in the sample, roughly 78% were seen once. Sequencing input: PBMCs. The sequence came from a male donor in good health and CMV-seronegative.

The CDR3 here is CASSPQVASYNEQFF. CDR3 DNA sequence: TGTGCCAGCAGCCCACAGGTGGCCTCCTACAATGAGCAGTTCTTC. J is TRBJ2-1 and V is TRBV7-7, with D perhaps TRBD1 (5 bases). V gave up 5 bases and J gave up 0 bases, with 11 bases separating them. This CDR3 region has 15 residues. Germline-derived CDR1 and CDR2 are SSHAT and FNYEAQ (reference sequence). Complete variable domain (other parts from reference TRBV7-7 and TRBJ2-1): GAGVSQSPRYKVTKRGQDVTLRCDPISSHATLYWYQQALGQGPEFLTYFNYEAQPDKSGLPSDRFSAERPEGSISTLTIQRTEQRDSAMYRCASSPQVASYNEQFFGPGTRLTVL.